This is a list of T cell receptor beta chains from one sample in a study of beta chain features in type 1 diabetes. Assay: immunoSEQ multiplex PCR; the TCRdb copy retains only in-frame clones and omits some. The table has tens of thousands of clones, over 50% seen once. The specimen was Tregs from blood. The receptors were sampled from a man younger than 45 with type 1 diabetes. Some clones in this sample may be carry-over from other donors' samples. CDR3s include the opening cysteine and the closing phenylalanine or tryptophan. A D gene is named only where the DNA matches it firmly. Clone size is stated in some rows and not others, as once, few, many or a class when expanded.

size: .; J: TRBJ2-3; V: TRBV4-3; D: .; CDR3: CASSQDRVRAGTDTQYF; DNA: TGCGCCAGCAGCCAAGATCGGGTCAGGGCTGGCACAGATACGCAGTATTTT
size: .; J: TRBJ2-1; V: TRBV5-1; D: TRBD1; CDR3: CASRGATGVNEQFF; DNA: TGCGCCAGCAGAGGGGCTACAGGGGTCAATGAGCAGTTCTTC
size: .; J: TRBJ2-5; V: TRBV5-5; D: .; CDR3: CASSKMVRLAINLETQYF; DNA: TGTGCCAGCAGCAAAATGGTCCGCCTAGCGATAAATCTGGAGACCCAGTACTTC
size: .; J: TRBJ2-1; V: TRBV15; D: TRBD2; CDR3: CATKIGLASNEQFF; DNA: TGTGCCACCAAGATCGGACTAGCGTCCAATGAGCAGTTCTTC
size: .; J: TRBJ2-3; V: TRBV5-1; D: .; CDR3: CASSLWAYRTDTQYF; DNA: TGCGCCAGCAGCTTGTGGGCCTACCGCACAGATACGCAGTATTTT
size: .; J: TRBJ2-2; V: TRBV9; D: TRBD2; CDR3: CASSVVGSGGTGELFF; DNA: TGTGCCAGCAGCGTAGTTGGGAGCGGGGGAACCGGGGAGCTGTTTTTT
size: few; J: TRBJ2-2; V: TRBV5-1; D: TRBD1; CDR3: CASSLERTGQLFF; DNA: TGCGCCAGCAGCCTGGAAAGGACAGGGCAGCTGTTTTTT
size: few; J: TRBJ1-1; V: TRBV6-5; D: .; CDR3: CASSYSHGNAFF; DNA: TGTGCCAGCAGTTACTCCCACGGGAACGCTTTCTTT
size: .; J: TRBJ2-5; V: TRBV29-1; D: .; CDR3: CSVAGRGEETQYF; DNA: TGCAGCGTTGCCGGCAGGGGGGAAGAGACCCAGTACTTC
size: .; J: TRBJ2-3; V: TRBV9; D: TRBD2; CDR3: CASSVKGLAGGTTDTQYF; DNA: TGTGCCAGCAGCGTAAAGGGACTAGCGGGGGGGACCACAGATACGCAGTATTTT
size: few; J: TRBJ2-1; V: TRBV29-1; D: .; CDR3: CSVVKGGRKGPGQFF; DNA: TGCAGCGTTGTTAAAGGGGGACGGAAGGGCCCTGGGCAGTTCTTC
size: .; J: TRBJ2-7; V: TRBV7-2; D: .; CDR3: CASSLRGYEQYF; DNA: TGTGCCAGCAGCTTACGGGGCTACGAGCAGTACTTC
size: few; J: TRBJ2-1; V: TRBV10-3; D: .; CDR3: CAISVGGGWSEQFF; DNA: TGTGCCATCAGTGTTGGGGGGGGCTGGAGCGAGCAGTTCTTC
size: .; J: TRBJ1-3; V: TRBV7-2; D: .; CDR3: CASSFGGGNTIYF; DNA: TGTGCCAGCAGCTTCGGGGGAGGGAACACCATATATTTT
size: .; J: TRBJ2-2; V: TRBV7-2; D: TRBD2; CDR3: CASSLGVAGGPDGELFF; DNA: TGTGCCAGCAGCTTAGGGGTAGCGGGGGGGCCCGACGGGGAGCTGTTTTTT
size: few; J: TRBJ2-5; V: TRBV29-1; D: .; CDR3: CSVTGGDDWETQYF; DNA: TGCAGCGTGACAGGAGGCGATGATTGGGAGACCCAGTACTTC
size: few; J: TRBJ2-5; V: TRBV11-2; D: .; CDR3: CASSVGNHRETQYF; DNA: TGTGCCAGCAGCGTCGGGAACCATCGAGAGACCCAGTACTTC
size: .; J: TRBJ1-4; V: TRBV7-9; D: TRBD1; CDR3: CASSLTGVEEKLFF; DNA: TGTGCCAGCAGCTTGACAGGGGTTGAGGAAAAACTGTTTTTT
size: .; J: TRBJ2-3; V: TRBV5-1; D: TRBD1; CDR3: CASSPNGQGRTDTQYF; DNA: TGCGCCAGCAGCCCTAATGGACAGGGGAGGACAGATACGCAGTATTTT
size: .; J: TRBJ2-5; V: TRBV4-2; D: TRBD1; CDR3: CASSPGQGNRETQYF; DNA: TGTGCCAGCAGCCCGGGACAGGGTAATAGAGAGACCCAGTACTTC
size: .; J: TRBJ2-5; V: TRBV5-4; D: TRBD1; CDR3: CASSLEGTVQETQYF; DNA: TGTGCCAGCAGCTTGGAAGGGACAGTACAAGAGACCCAGTACTTC
size: .; J: TRBJ1-2; V: TRBV19; D: .; CDR3: CASSIEGRNHYGYTF; DNA: TGTGCCAGTAGTATTGAAGGGAGAAATCACTATGGCTACACCTTC
size: .; J: TRBJ1-5; V: TRBV6-1; D: .; CDR3: CASSERNRVAQPQHF; DNA: TGTGCCAGCAGTGAAAGGAACAGGGTTGCTCAGCCCCAGCATTTT
size: once; J: TRBJ1-2; V: TRBV9; D: .; CDR3: CASSPGGMLSYGYTF; DNA: TGTGCCAGCAGCCCGGGGGGGATGCTTTCCTATGGCTACACCTTC
size: .; J: TRBJ2-3; V: TRBV5-1; D: TRBD2; CDR3: CASSRGLAGASTDTQYF; DNA: TGCGCCAGCAGCCGAGGACTAGCGGGGGCGAGCACAGATACGCAGTATTTT
size: few; J: TRBJ2-1; V: TRBV5-1; D: .; CDR3: CASRDGVASNEQFF; DNA: TGCGCCAGCAGGGATGGTGTAGCTTCCAATGAGCAGTTCTTC
size: .; J: TRBJ1-5; V: TRBV29-1; D: .; CDR3: CSVELGPDQPQHF; DNA: TGCAGCGTTGAACTGGGGCCCGATCAGCCCCAGCATTTT
size: .; J: TRBJ2-7; V: TRBV5-1; D: TRBD2; CDR3: CASSPLAGAYEQYF; DNA: TGCGCCAGCAGCCCACTAGCGGGGGCCTACGAGCAGTACTTC
size: .; J: TRBJ1-1; V: TRBV10-3; D: .; CDR3: CAISDSVEAFF; DNA: TGTGCCATCAGTGATTCCGTTGAAGCTTTCTTT
size: .; J: TRBJ2-7; V: TRBV7-8; D: .; CDR3: CASSITTGISYEQYF; DNA: TGTGCCAGCAGCATCACGACAGGTATATCCTACGAGCAGTACTTC
size: .; J: TRBJ2-5; V: TRBV19; D: TRBD1; CDR3: CASSMRGPVETQYF; DNA: TGTGCCAGTAGTATGAGGGGGCCCGTCGAGACCCAGTACTTC
size: .; J: TRBJ2-5; V: TRBV7-2; D: .; CDR3: CASSPAARETQYF; DNA: TGTGCCAGCAGCCCAGCGGCCAGGGAGACCCAGTACTTC
size: .; J: TRBJ1-2; V: TRBV6-6; D: .; CDR3: CASSGGGYTF; DNA: TGTGCCAGCAGTGGCGGGGGCTACACCTTC
size: few; J: TRBJ2-2; V: TRBV29-1; D: TRBD2; CDR3: CSVNDGLAGELFF; DNA: TGCAGCGTAAACGACGGACTAGCCGGGGAGCTGTTTTTT
size: once; J: TRBJ2-1; V: TRBV20-1; D: .; CDR3: CSASGGVGQFF; DNA: TGCAGTGCTTCCGGCGGGGTGGGGCAGTTCTTC
size: .; J: TRBJ2-5; V: TRBV10-2; D: .; CDR3: CASGGGWSQETQYF; DNA: TGCGCCAGCGGGGGCGGATGGTCCCAAGAGACCCAGTACTTC
size: few; J: TRBJ1-2; V: TRBV19; D: .; CDR3: CASSISDNGYTF; DNA: TGTGCCAGTAGTATTTCTGACAATGGCTACACCTTC